Listed here are 9 T cell receptor beta chains from one sample, sequenced in a study of shared clonotypes between healthy human individuals. CD45RO-negative, CCR7-positively selected cells formed the naive CD8 fraction, excluding terminally differentiated effector memory CD45RA+ cells. The repertoire was sequenced with immunoSEQ multiplex PCR; TCRdb's copy has only in-frame clones and lacks some. Of fewer than 700,000 clones listed, around 96% are singletons. Sequenced material: naive CD8+ T cells sorted from blood. These TCRs come from a woman aged 30 to 39 in good health.

The rearrangement joins TRBV27 to TRBJ1-2, with D perhaps matching TRBD1 (5 bases). With 6 bases removed from V and 4 bases from J, the gap between germline ends came to 9 bases. CDR3 length equals 12 residues. From germline, CDR1 is MNHEY and CDR2 SMNVEV (reference sequence). As DNA, the CDR3 is TGTGCCAGCAGCACCGGGGGCTATGGCTACACCTTC. This gives the protein CASSTGGYGYTF.

The chain is built from TRBV30 and TRBJ1-1; D not certain. Per germline, CDR1 GTSNPN and CDR2 SVGIG (reference sequence). Trimming stripped 0 bases from V and 3 bases from J, with 11 bases between. This CDR3 has 14 amino acids. CDR3 DNA: TGTGCCTGGAGTGTACTCCCCGAGGACACTGAAGCTTTCTTT. Translation: CAWSVLPEDTEAFF.

In this sample, this clone turned up once. The chain is built from TRBV28 and TRBJ2-7; a possible D gene is TRBD2 (5 bases). Trimming pared 5 bases from V and 0 bases from J, leaving 17 bases between. The CDR3 is made up of 16 amino acids. Germline-derived CDR1 and CDR2 are MDHEN and SYDVKM. CDR3 coding DNA: TGTGCCAGCAGTCCCCGAGGCGGAACTAGCTCCTACGAGCAGTACTTC. This translates into CASSPRGGTSSYEQYF.

This clone was seen only once. The chain has TRBV5-1 and TRBJ2-7, with D perhaps TRBD1 (6 bases). The germline V and J ends were trimmed by 0 bases and 5 bases, with 12 bases remaining between them. The CDR3 is made up of 14 amino acids. Germline-derived CDR1 and CDR2 are SGHRS and YFSETQ. CDR3 region: CASSLESGDNEQYF. CDR3 DNA: TGCGCCAGCAGCTTGGAATCAGGGGACAACGAGCAGTACTTC.

The chain has TRBV11-2 and TRBJ2-2; 9 positions match TRBD2. With V trimmed by 6 bases and J by 10 bases, 6 bases remained unmatched. CDR1 is SGHAT, CDR2 FQNNGV, per germline. There are 13 residues in the CDR3. CDR3 in amino acids: CASSQIAGAELFF. The CDR3 coding sequence is TGTGCCAGCAGTCAAATAGCGGGAGCGGAGCTGTTTTTT. The whole variable domain, remainder taken from reference TRBV11-2 and TRBJ2-2, is EAGVAQSPRYKIIEKRQSVAFWCNPISGHATLYWYQQILGQGPKLLIQFQNNGVVDDSQLPKDRFSAERLKGVDSTLKIQPAKLEDSAVYLCASSQIAGAELFFGEGSRLTVL.

The chain joins TRBV5-6 to TRBJ2-2, with 9 bases that match TRBD2. With V trimmed by 0 bases and J by 5 bases, 5 bases remained unmatched. The length of the CDR3 is 16 residues. Germline V gene data show CDR1 as SGHDT and CDR2 as YYEEEE. Here the CDR3 DNA reads TGTGCCAGCAGCTTGGGTCTAGCGGGAAGAACCGGGGAGCTGTTTTTT. It is translated as CASSLGLAGRTGELFF.

This clone showed up just once. The chain is built from TRBV5-1 and TRBJ1-2, with 9 bases aligning to TRBD1. Unmatched junction bases numbered 8, after V lost 1 base and J lost 7 bases. The CDR3 sequence is 15 residues long. Looked up from germline, CDR1 is SGHRS and CDR2 is YFSETQ. Here the CDR3 DNA reads TGCGCCAGCAGCTTGACAGGGGGCGAGATCGTTGGCTACACCTTC. Encoded protein: CASSLTGGEIVGYTF.

The chain recombines TRBV11-2 with TRBJ2-2; D not certain. Deletions cut 5 bases from V and 7 bases from J, with 5 bases between. The CDR3 contains 11 residues. Germline CDR1 reads SGHAT; CDR2 reads FQNNGV. The CDR3 reads CASSDHGELFF. The CDR3 bases are TGTGCCAGCAGCGACCACGGGGAGCTGTTTTTT.

V usage is TRBV11-2 and J usage is TRBJ2-5; D is tentatively TRBD1 or TRBD2 (5 bases each). Germline assignment: CDR1 SGHAT and CDR2 FQNNGV. The CDR3 runs to 15 residues. Between the trimmed V and J ends, which lost 6 bases and 2 bases, there was a span of 16 bases. The DNA of the CDR3 is TGTGCCAGCAGATCCCGACAGTGGGGGCAAGAGACCCAGTACTTC. Residues: CASRSRQWGQETQYF.